This T cell receptor (beta chain) stems from a study of T-cell reconstitution after alpha-beta-depleted transplantation in children. Construction of the TCRbeta library involved unique molecular identifiers. Each CDR3 protein is one row after TCRdb ran MiXCR on the PCR reads. This sample has 600,000 to 700,000 distinct CDR3 sequences; 16% occur once, and the top ten carry 1.1%. The sequence was collected from a human donor who donated a stem cell graft to a child with acute myeloid leukemia. The specimen was PBMCs from the stem cell graft donor, collected from the stem cell graft.

The DNA of the CDR3 is TGCAGTGCTAGAGATCCCAGTCATAACACCGGGGAGCTGTTTTTT. Its translation: CSARDPSHNTGELFF. This chain connects TRBV20-1 to TRBJ2-2, with D uncertain. Germline V gene lookup returns CDR1 DFQATT and CDR2 SNEGSKA (reference sequence). Trimming took off 0 bases at V and 2 bases at J, with 10 bases between the two ends. This CDR3 spans 15 amino acids.